The 21 T cell receptor beta chains given below trace back to one sample, sequenced in a study of T cell therapy after organ transplantation. Their antigens remain unidentified. Time point in this sample: 4-8 weeks after completion of therapy. Generated by immunoSEQ multiplex PCR, the TCRdb table keeps only in-frame clones and is missing some. The data contain 5,500 to 6,500 clones, 65% to 75% of them singletons. The sequenced sample was CD8+ T cells from blood, obtained after autologous CMV-specific T cell therapy. The receptors shown here come from a human patient who had received a solid organ transplant and had CMV disease. Some of the T cells may derive from the graft donor.

The J gene is TRBJ2-7, the V gene TRBV9, with 7 bases matching TRBD2. V lost 3 bases and J lost 2; bases outside the gene matches: 8. The CDR3 contains 15 residues. Germline-derived CDR1 and CDR2 are SGDLS and YYNGEE. CDR3 sequence: CASSDGIAGTYEQYF. DNA of the CDR3: TGTGCCAGCAGCGATGGTATAGCGGGTACCTACGAGCAGTACTTC.

This clone is classed as medium-sized. V usage is TRBV5-8 and J usage is TRBJ2-7, with D unresolved. Per germline, CDR1 SGHTS and CDR2 YDEGEE. The CDR3 consists of 14 residues. Deletions cut 0 bases from V and 3 bases from J, with 10 bases between. The CDR3 DNA is TGTGCCAGCAGCTTGGGGGGTTCCGGCTACGAGCAGTACTTC. This encodes CASSLGGSGYEQYF.

This chain joins TRBV7-9 and TRBJ2-2; 7 bases fit TRBD2. This CDR3 comprises 18 residues. Germline CDR1 is SEHNR and CDR2 is FQNEAQ (reference sequence). The trim removed 5 bases at V and 6 bases at J, leaving 18 bases unmatched. The CDR3 spells CASSQEIRTSGKSGELFF. As DNA, the CDR3 is TGTGCCAGCAGCCAAGAAATACGGACCAGCGGGAAATCCGGGGAGCTGTTTTTT.

This clone was seen only a few times. The chain uses TRBV28 and TRBJ2-7; 10 nucleotides agree with TRBD2. CDR3 size: 14 residues. V shed 5 bases, J shed 5 bases, and the junction held 6 bases outside the gene matches. Germline values: CDR1 MDHEN, CDR2 SYDVKM. The CDR3 region is CASSILAGGDEQYF. The CDR3, as DNA: TGTGCCAGCAGTATCTTAGCGGGAGGCGACGAGCAGTACTTC.

The chain combines TRBV6-5 with TRBJ1-1; TRBD1 might be the D (6 bases). The germline CDR1 and CDR2 sequences are MNHEY and SVGAGI. V lost 6 bases to trimming and J lost 4 bases, with 12 bases between them. The CDR3 is 13 residues long. This CDR3 is CASRKGGVTEAFF. In nucleotides, the CDR3 is TGTGCCAGCAGAAAGGGGGGGGTCACTGAAGCTTTCTTT.

CDR3 protein: CASSQDRGTDQPQHF. As DNA, the CDR3 is TGCGCCAGCAGCCAAGACCGAGGCACAGATCAGCCCCAGCATTTT. V is TRBV4-1 and J is TRBJ1-5; D is unresolved. The germline CDR1 and CDR2 sequences are MGHRA and YSYEKL. The CDR3 is 15 residues long. Trimming removed 0 bases from V and 5 bases from J, with 11 bases in between.

V usage is TRBV7-9 and J usage is TRBJ2-1; possibly TRBD2 for D (6 bases). V gave up 3 bases and J gave up 5 bases, with 11 bases separating them. This CDR3 contains 14 residues. Germline V gene lookup returns CDR1 SEHNR and CDR2 FQNEAQ (reference sequence). The CDR3 loop is CASSFSGTHNEQFF. CDR3 DNA sequence: TGTGCCAGCAGCTTCTCCGGGACTCACAATGAGCAGTTCTTC.

The chain carries TRBV5-6 and TRBJ2-7; D unresolved. The V end was cut by 4 bases, the J end by 0 bases, with 11 bases between. The V gene's germline CDR1 is SGHDT and CDR2 YYEEEE. This CDR3 has 14 residues. The CDR3 DNA follows: TGTGCCAGCAGCCGGGCTCTTAGCTCCTACGAGCAGTACTTC. Translation: CASSRALSSYEQYF.

V is TRBV27 and J is TRBJ2-7; 10 bases fit TRBD2. Looked up from germline, CDR1 is MNHEY and CDR2 is SMNVEV (reference sequence). After removal of 4 bases from V and 6 bases from J, the junction contained 6 bases not matched to a gene. The CDR3 loop spans 14 amino acids. CDR3 region: CASSSTSGTGEQYF. The CDR3 DNA reads TGTGCCAGCAGTTCTACTAGCGGGACTGGCGAGCAGTACTTC.

The chain links TRBV27 to TRBJ2-3, with TRBD1 as a possible D gene (6 bases). Trimming removed 2 bases at V and 4 bases at J, with 22 bases between. The CDR3 covers 18 residues. Germline values: CDR1 MNHEY, CDR2 SMNVEV (reference sequence). The CDR3 region is CASSLKGLRQAWADTQYF. Written as DNA, the CDR3 is TGTGCCAGCAGTTTAAAAGGCCTGAGACAGGCGTGGGCAGATACGCAGTATTTT.

In the case of this clone: At one of its ends the junction is not consistent with the germline gene, which may arise from a read error. The J gene is TRBJ1-2, the V gene TRBV5-6; no clear D. CDR3 length: 15 amino acids. The germline V gene encodes CDR1 SGHDT and CDR2 YYEEEE. The CDR3 here is CASSLGGGYNYGYIF. The CDR3 coding sequence is TGTGCCAGCAGCTTGGGAGGAGGCTATAACTATGGCTACATCTTC.

This clone was seen only a few times. The chain is built from TRBV11-2 and TRBJ2-5; 8 bases are shared with TRBD1. CDR1 SGHAT and CDR2 FQNNGV come from the germline V gene. The CDR3 contains 15 residues. V shed 0 bases, J shed 2 bases, and the junction held 2 bases outside the gene matches. The CDR3 is CASSLDRTGQETQYF. The CDR3 region has the DNA TGTGCCAGCAGCTTAGATAGGACAGGGCAAGAGACCCAGTACTTC.

A single count supports this clone. The J gene is TRBJ2-1, the V gene TRBV6-6; D is uncertain. The CDR3 extends over 11 amino acids. CDR1 and CDR2 from the germline V gene are MNHNY and SVGAGI (reference sequence). V was shortened by 4 bases and J by 6 bases, with 4 bases between the two germline ends. As DNA, the CDR3 is TGTGCCAGCAGTTTGTCCAATGAGCAGTTCTTC. Amino acids: CASSLSNEQFF.

The chain couples TRBV27 to TRBJ2-3, with 9 bases matching TRBD2. The CDR3 covers 16 residues. The ends lost 6 bases at V and 4 bases at J; junction bases unmatched: 11. CDR1 and CDR2 from the germline V gene are MNHEY and SMNVEV (reference sequence). The CDR3 here is CASRKGRGLAPDTQYF. In nucleotides, the CDR3 is TGTGCCAGCAGAAAAGGGCGGGGACTAGCCCCAGATACGCAGTATTTT.

V usage is TRBV13 and J usage is TRBJ1-6; D perhaps matches TRBD1 (6 bases). This CDR3 region has 15 residues. The ends were cut back, 2 bases at V and 5 bases at J, with 10 bases in the middle. Germline CDR1 reads PRHDT; CDR2 reads FYEKMQ (reference sequence). This CDR3 reads CASSLRGAHNSPLHF. DNA for the CDR3: TGTGCCAGCAGCTTACGGGGGGCCCATAATTCACCCCTCCACTTT.

In its sample, this clone was seen a few times. The J gene is TRBJ2-7, the V gene TRBV7-9; maybe TRBD1 (6 bases). V lost 5 bases and J lost 2, with 16 bases in between. The germline V gene encodes CDR1 SEHNR and CDR2 FQNEAQ (reference sequence). The CDR3 is 15 amino acids. The DNA of the CDR3 is TGTGCCAGCAGCGAACCGACAGGTGTTCCCTACGAGCAGTACTTC. Its translation: CASSEPTGVPYEQYF.

The chain couples TRBV28 to TRBJ2-1, with 12 bases lining up with TRBD2. Germline loops: CDR1 MDHEN, CDR2 SYDVKM. This CDR3 comprises 16 residues. Germline trimming cut 3 bases from V and 6 bases from J; bases unmatched to any gene: 6. The CDR3 nucleotides are TGTGCCAGCAGTTTGCTAGCGGGAGGGCCGTTCAATGAGCAGTTCTTC. It translates to CASSLLAGGPFNEQFF.

This chain links TRBV27 with TRBJ2-6; D perhaps matches TRBD2 (5 bases). Deletions cut 6 bases from V and 4 bases from J, with 13 bases between. From germline, CDR1 is MNHEY and CDR2 SMNVEV (reference sequence). There are 15 residues in the CDR3. CDR3 in DNA: TGTGCCAGCAGGGGAACCCCGGGGGGGGCCAACGTCCTGACTTTC. As protein: CASRGTPGGANVLTF.

The V and J genes are TRBV7-2 and TRBJ1-2; D gene ambiguous. The CDR3 is 16 amino acids. The V end was cut by 1 base, the J end by 0 bases, with 12 bases between. In germline, CDR1 is SGHTA, CDR2 FQGNSA. The CDR3 sequence: CASSLGDTVTNYGYTF. CDR3 in DNA: TGTGCCAGCAGCTTAGGAGACACAGTAACTAACTATGGCTACACCTTC. Filled out from reference TRBV7-2 and TRBJ1-2, the complete variable domain reads GAGVSQSPSNKVTEKGKDVELRCDPISGHTALYWYRQSLGQGLEFLIYFQGNSAPDKSGLPSDRFSAERTGGSVSTLTIQRTQQEDSAVYLCASSLGDTVTNYGYTFGSGTRLTVV.

This sequence joins TRBV5-1 and TRBJ2-3, with D perhaps TRBD1 (6 bases). The CDR3 is made up of 16 amino acids. The V and J ends lost 1 base and 1 base respectively, with 13 bases between them. Germline V gene sequence: CDR1 SGHRS, CDR2 YFSETQ. The CDR3: CASSLSSGQRTDTQYF. The DNA for the CDR3 is TGCGCCAGCAGCTTGTCTTCGGGACAACGCACAGATACGCAGTATTTT. The full variable domain, its missing parts supplied by reference TRBV5-1 and TRBJ2-3, is KAGVTQTPRYLIKTRGQQVTLSCSPISGHRSVSWYQQTPGQGLQFLFEYFSETQRNKGNFPGRFSGRQFSNSRSEMNVSTLELGDSALYLCASSLSSGQRTDTQYFGPGTRLTVL.

CDR3 bases: TGCGCCAGCAGCCAAGATAATGGGGACGAGCAGTACTTC. Translation gives CASSQDNGDEQYF. The V gene is TRBV4-1, the J gene TRBJ2-7, with no clear D. V lost 0 bases to trimming and J lost 5 bases, with 8 bases between them. Germline V gives CDR1 MGHRA, CDR2 YSYEKL. The CDR3 spans 13 residues.